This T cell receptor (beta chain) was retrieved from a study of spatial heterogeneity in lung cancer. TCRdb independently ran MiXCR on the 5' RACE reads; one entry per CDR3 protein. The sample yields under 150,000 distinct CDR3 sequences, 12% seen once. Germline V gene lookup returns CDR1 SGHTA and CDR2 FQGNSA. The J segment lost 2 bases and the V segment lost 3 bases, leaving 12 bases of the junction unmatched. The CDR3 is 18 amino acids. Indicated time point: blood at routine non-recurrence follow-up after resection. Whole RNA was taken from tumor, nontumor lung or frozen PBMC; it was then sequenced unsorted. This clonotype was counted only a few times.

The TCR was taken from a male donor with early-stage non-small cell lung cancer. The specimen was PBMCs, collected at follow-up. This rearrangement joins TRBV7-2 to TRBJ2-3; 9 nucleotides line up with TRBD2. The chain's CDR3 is CASSFGTSKLRITDTQYF. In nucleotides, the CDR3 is TGTGCCAGCAGCTTCGGGACTAGCAAGCTCCGGATCACAGATACGCAGTATTTT.